One and the same sample provided the 10 T cell receptor beta chains below, sequenced in a study of T cells in localized non-small cell lung cancer. Assay used: immunoSEQ multiplex PCR; TCRdb lists only in-frame clones, some missing. Found here are about 41,000 clones, about 88% of them singletons; the top ten hold approximately 6.4%. This material consisted of peripheral blood, taken before any cancer treatment. All receptors come from a woman aged 18 to 55 with stage III lung adenocarcinoma.

The chain combines TRBV5-5 with TRBJ1-1; D remains unclear. The CDR3 contains 13 residues. The V and J ends lost 2 bases and 1 base respectively, with 6 bases between them. CDR1 and CDR2 from the germline V gene are SGHKS and YYEKEE (reference sequence). The CDR3 DNA reads TGTGCCAGCAGCTTCGGCAAGAACACTGAAGCTTTCTTT. Amino acids: CASSFGKNTEAFF. The full variable domain, rest sourced from reference TRBV5-5 and TRBJ1-1, is DAGVTQSPTHLIKTRGQQVTLRCSPISGHKSVSWYQQVLGQGPQFIFQYYEKEERGRGNFPDRFSARQFPNYSSELNVNALLLGDSALYLCASSFGKNTEAFFGQGTRLTVV.

The chain employs TRBV7-3 and TRBJ2-1; TRBD1 might be the D (6 bases). V lost 2 bases and J 8 bases, leaving 16 bases between the germline ends. Germline V gene lookup returns CDR1 SGHTA and CDR2 FQGTGA. The CDR3 length is 15 residues. The CDR3 loop is CASSLQNRVIDEQFF. CDR3 sequence (DNA): TGTGCCAGCAGCTTACAGAACAGGGTCATCGATGAGCAGTTCTTC.

The rearrangement uses TRBV11-3 and TRBJ2-3; perhaps D is TRBD1 or TRBD2 (7 bases each). This CDR3 is 15 amino acids long. Looked up from germline, CDR1 is SGHNT and CDR2 is YENEEA. Between the trimmed V and J ends, which lost 6 bases and 3 bases, there was a span of 16 bases. Here the CDR3 reads CASSEGQRGTDTQYF. The CDR3 coding sequence is TGTGCCAGCAGTGAGGGACAGCGGGGTACAGATACGCAGTATTTT.

This clone was recorded a few times. This chain connects TRBV19 to TRBJ1-2, with D perhaps TRBD1 (6 bases). The ends were cut back, 3 bases at V and 4 bases at J, with 12 bases in the middle. Germline V lookup: CDR1 LNHDA, CDR2 SQIVND (reference sequence). The CDR3 covers 14 residues. CDR3 amino acids: CASSMPGQSYGYTF. The CDR3 nucleotides read TGTGCCAGTAGTATGCCCGGACAGTCCTATGGCTACACCTTC.

J is TRBJ1-2 and V is TRBV2; a weak D match, TRBD1 (6 bases). Trimming took 6 bases from V and 4 from J, leaving 27 bases between them. Germline loops: CDR1 SNHLY, CDR2 FYNNEI. The CDR3 is made up of 18 amino acids. The CDR3 protein is CASRFYGQSGQGGYGYTF. In DNA, the CDR3 is TGTGCCAGCAGATTTTACGGACAGTCTGGTCAGGGCGGCTATGGCTACACCTTC.

This chain links TRBV6-5 with TRBJ1-5; D not resolved. The length of the CDR3 is 14 residues. Germline loops: CDR1 MNHEY, CDR2 SVGAGI. V lost 5 bases and J 0 bases, leaving 8 bases between the germline ends. CDR3 protein: CASSEGDSNQPQHF. The CDR3 bases are TGTGCCAGCAGTGAAGGAGATAGCAATCAGCCCCAGCATTTT.

The gene calls are TRBV5-6 and TRBJ1-1; D uncertain. CDR3 length equals 14 residues. Germline values: CDR1 SGHDT, CDR2 YYEEEE. The ends were cut back, 4 bases at V and 1 base at J, with 11 bases in the middle. The CDR3 region is CASSAGLPNTEAFF. The CDR3 DNA is TGTGCCAGCAGCGCCGGACTCCCGAACACTGAAGCTTTCTTT.

The rearrangement links TRBV25-1 to TRBJ1-6, with D uncertain. In germline, CDR1 is MGHDK, CDR2 SYGVNS. The V and J ends lost 1 base and 3 bases respectively, with 10 bases between them. The CDR3 is 16 residues long. For the CDR3, the DNA is TGTGCCAGCAGTGAATCACGGTATAGCTATAATTCACCCCTCCACTTT. Translated, it gives CASSESRYSYNSPLHF.

The V and J genes are TRBV14 and TRBJ2-7; 10 bases are shared with TRBD1. CDR3 length: 13 amino acids. The junction had 5 bases not matched to a gene; V was cut back by 4 bases and J by 8 bases. CDR1 and CDR2 from the germline V gene are SGHDN and FVKESK. The CDR3 region is CASSPGQGRQQYF. CDR3 bases: TGTGCCAGCAGCCCGGGACAGGGGCGGCAGCAGTACTTC.

The gene calls are TRBV7-8 and TRBJ2-5, with TRBD1 matching over 7 bases. Germline CDR1 reads SGHVS; CDR2 reads FQNEAQ. The V segment lost 5 bases and the J segment 2 bases; nucleotides outside the gene matches: 8. This CDR3 comprises 15 residues. CDR3 in amino acids: CASSPRTGRQETQYF. The CDR3 coding sequence is TGTGCCAGCAGCCCGCGGACAGGACGGCAAGAGACCCAGTACTTC.